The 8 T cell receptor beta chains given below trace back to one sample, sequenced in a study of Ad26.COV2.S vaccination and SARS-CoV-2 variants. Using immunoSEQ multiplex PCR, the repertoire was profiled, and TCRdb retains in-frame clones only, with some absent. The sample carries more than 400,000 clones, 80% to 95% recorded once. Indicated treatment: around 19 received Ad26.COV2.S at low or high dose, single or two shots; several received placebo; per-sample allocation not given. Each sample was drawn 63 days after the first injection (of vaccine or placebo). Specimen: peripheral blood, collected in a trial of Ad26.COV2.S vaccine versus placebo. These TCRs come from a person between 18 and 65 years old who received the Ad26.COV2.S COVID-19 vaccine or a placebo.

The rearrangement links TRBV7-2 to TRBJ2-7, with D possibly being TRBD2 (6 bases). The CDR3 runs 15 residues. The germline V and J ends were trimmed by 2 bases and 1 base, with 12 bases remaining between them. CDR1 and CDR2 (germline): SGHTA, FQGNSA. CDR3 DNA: TGTGCCAGCAGCTTATCTCTCGGGGGATCCTACGAGCAGTACTTC. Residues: CASSLSLGGSYEQYF.

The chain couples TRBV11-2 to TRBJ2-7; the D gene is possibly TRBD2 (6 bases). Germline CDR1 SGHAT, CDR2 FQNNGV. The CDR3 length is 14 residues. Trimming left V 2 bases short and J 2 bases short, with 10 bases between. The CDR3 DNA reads TGTGCCAGCAGCTTACGCGGGGCCACCTACGAGCAGTACTTC. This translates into CASSLRGATYEQYF.

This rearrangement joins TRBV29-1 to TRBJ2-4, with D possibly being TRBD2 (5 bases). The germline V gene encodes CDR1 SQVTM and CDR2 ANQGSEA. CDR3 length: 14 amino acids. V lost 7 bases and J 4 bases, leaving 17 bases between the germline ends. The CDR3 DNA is TGCAGCGGAATGGGAGCGATTGGGAAAAACATTCAGTACTTC. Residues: CSGMGAIGKNIQYF. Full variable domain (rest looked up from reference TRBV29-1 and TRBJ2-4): SAVISQKPSRDICQRGTSLTIQCQVDSQVTMMFWYRQQPGQSLTLIATANQGSEATYESGFVIDKFPISRPNLTFSTLTVSNMSPEDSSIYLCSGMGAIGKNIQYFGAGTRLSVL.

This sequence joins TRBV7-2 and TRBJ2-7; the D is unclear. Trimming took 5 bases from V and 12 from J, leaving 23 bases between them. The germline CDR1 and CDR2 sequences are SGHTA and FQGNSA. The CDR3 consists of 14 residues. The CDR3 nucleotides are TGTGCCAGCAGCCTTAGATGGCAGTTCGGGTCTCCGTACTTC. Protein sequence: CASSLRWQFGSPYF.

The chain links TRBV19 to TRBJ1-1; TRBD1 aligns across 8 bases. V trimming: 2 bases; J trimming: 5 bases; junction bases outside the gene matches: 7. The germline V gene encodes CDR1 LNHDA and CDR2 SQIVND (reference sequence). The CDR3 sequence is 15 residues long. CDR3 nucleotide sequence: TGTGCCAGTAGTATAAAAGGCAGGGGGCAGACTGAAGCTTTCTTT. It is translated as CASSIKGRGQTEAFF.

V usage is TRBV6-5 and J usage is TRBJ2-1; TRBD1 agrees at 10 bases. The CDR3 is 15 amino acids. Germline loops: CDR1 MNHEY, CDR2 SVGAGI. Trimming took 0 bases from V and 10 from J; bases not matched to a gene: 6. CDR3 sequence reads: CASSYSRQGAGEQFF. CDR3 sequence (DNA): TGTGCCAGCAGTTACTCGAGACAGGGGGCCGGGGAGCAGTTCTTC.

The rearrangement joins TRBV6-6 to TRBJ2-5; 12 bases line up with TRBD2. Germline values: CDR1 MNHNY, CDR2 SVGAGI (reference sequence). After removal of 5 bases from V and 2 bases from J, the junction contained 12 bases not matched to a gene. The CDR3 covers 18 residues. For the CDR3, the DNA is TGTGCCAGCAGTCAACTAACTAGCGGGGGGCCTCGTCAAGAGACCCAGTACTTC. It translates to CASSQLTSGGPRQETQYF.

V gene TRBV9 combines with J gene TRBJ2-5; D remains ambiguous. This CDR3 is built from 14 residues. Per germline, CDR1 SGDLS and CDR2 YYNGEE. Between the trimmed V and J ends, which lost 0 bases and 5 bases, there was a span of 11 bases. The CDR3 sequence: CASSVGRRRETQYF. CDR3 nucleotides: TGTGCCAGCAGCGTAGGTAGGCGGCGGGAGACCCAGTACTTC. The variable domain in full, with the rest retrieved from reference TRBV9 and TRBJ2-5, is DSGVTQTPKHLITATGQRVTLRCSPRSGDLSVYWYQQSLDQGLQFLIQYYNGEERAKGNILERFSAQQFPDLHSELNLSSLELGDSALYFCASSVGRRRETQYFGPGTRLLVL.